This TCR beta chain was sequenced in a study of T cell repertoires in cytomegalovirus infection. Comment on this clonotype: What it binds is unknown.

V lost 0 bases and J lost 6, with 12 bases in between. The CDR3 loop spans 15 amino acids. CDR1 and CDR2 from the germline V gene are WNHNN and SYGVQD (reference sequence). TCRdb passed the reads through MiXCR, listing each CDR3 protein once. The table includes about 160,000 distinct CDR3 sequences, roughly 22% detected once. This clonotype originated in a human donor in good health (CMV status not recorded). Some clones in this sample may be carry-over from other donors' samples. The chain is built from TRBV10-1 and TRBJ2-1; D ambiguous. The input for sequencing was CD8+ T cells from cultured PBMCs, taken from culture after CMV antigen stimulation. The CDR3 sequence: CASSESILASNEQFF. The CDR3 nucleotides are TGCGCCAGCAGTGAGTCAATCTTGGCCTCCAATGAGCAGTTCTTC.